This T cell receptor beta chain derives from a study of CD8+CD57+ T cells in acquired aplastic anemia. Overall study context: The sorted CD4+ and CD8+ cells yielded an average approximately 3.2 ug of DNA. Among healthy donors, CD4+ cells averaged about 9.9 million reads. Study-wide results and caveats: Patient and control CD8+ Simpson's diversity was not significantly different. Patients and controls turned out to have some 30 CD8+ CDR3 sequences in common.

The CDR3 spans 18 residues. Trimming removed 5 bases at V and 10 bases at J, with 32 bases between. The germline gives CDR1 LNHDA, CDR2 SQIVND (reference sequence). Regarding this clonotype: The antigen is undetermined.

Using genomic DNA as the template, TCR beta VDJ and CDR3 profiling was carried out. TCRdb itself ran the reads through MiXCR, one entry per CDR3 protein. The sample consists of roughly 200,000 distinct CDR3 sequences, around 60% of them appearing once. This TCR came from a human donor in good health. The specimen was sorted CD4+, CD8+, or CD8+CD57+ T cells (not recorded which) from PBMCs. This rearrangement joins TRBV19 to TRBJ1-1; D is possibly TRBD1 (6 bases). In nucleotides, the CDR3 is TGTGCCAGTAGTCTGCCCCCCGGGCGTCGCCGCCTGAGGGGGACAGCTTTCTTT. This sequence encodes CASSLPPGRRRLRGTAFF.